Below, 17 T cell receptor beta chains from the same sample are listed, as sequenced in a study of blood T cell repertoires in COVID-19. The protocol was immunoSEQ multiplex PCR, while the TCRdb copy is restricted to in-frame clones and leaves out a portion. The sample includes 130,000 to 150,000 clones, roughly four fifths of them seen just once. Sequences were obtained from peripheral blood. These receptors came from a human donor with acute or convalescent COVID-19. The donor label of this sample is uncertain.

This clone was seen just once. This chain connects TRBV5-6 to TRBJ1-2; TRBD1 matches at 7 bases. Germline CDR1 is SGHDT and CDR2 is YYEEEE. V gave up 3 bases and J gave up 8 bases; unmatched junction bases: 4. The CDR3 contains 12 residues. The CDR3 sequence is CASSWDRRGYTF. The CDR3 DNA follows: TGTGCCAGCAGCTGGGACAGACGAGGCTACACCTTC.

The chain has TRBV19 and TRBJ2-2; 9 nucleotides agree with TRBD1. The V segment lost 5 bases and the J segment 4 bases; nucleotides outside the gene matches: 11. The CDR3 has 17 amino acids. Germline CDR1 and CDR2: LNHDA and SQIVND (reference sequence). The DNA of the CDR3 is TGTGCCAGTAGTCCTACAAGGGACAGGGTAGGCACCGGGGAGCTGTTTTTT. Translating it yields CASSPTRDRVGTGELFF.

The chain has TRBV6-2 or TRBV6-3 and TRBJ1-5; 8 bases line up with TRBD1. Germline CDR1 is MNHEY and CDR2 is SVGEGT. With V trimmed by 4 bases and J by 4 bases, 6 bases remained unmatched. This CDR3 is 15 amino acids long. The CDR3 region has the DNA TGTGCCAGCAGTTGGGCAGGGGGCACGAATCAGCCCCAGCATTTT. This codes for CASSWAGGTNQPQHF.

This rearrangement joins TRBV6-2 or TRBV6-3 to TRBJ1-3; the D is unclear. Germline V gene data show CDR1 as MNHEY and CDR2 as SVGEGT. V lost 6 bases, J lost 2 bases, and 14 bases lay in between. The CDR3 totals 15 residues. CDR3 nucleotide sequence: TGTGCCAGCAGCTTCGGGCCGGAGGCTGGAAACACCATATATTTT. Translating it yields CASSFGPEAGNTIYF.

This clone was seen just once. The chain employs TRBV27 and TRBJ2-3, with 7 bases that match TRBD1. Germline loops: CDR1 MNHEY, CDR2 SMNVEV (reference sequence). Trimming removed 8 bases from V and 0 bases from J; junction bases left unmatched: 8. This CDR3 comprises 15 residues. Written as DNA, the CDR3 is TGTGCCAGCGCGAACAGGGGTACTAGCACAGATACGCAGTATTTT. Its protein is CASANRGTSTDTQYF.

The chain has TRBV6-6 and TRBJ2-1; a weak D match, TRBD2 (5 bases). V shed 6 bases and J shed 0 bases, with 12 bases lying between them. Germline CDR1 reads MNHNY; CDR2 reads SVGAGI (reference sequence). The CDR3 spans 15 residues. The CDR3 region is CASSPDSRSYNEQFF. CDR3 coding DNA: TGTGCCAGCAGCCCGGACTCCCGCTCCTACAATGAGCAGTTCTTC.

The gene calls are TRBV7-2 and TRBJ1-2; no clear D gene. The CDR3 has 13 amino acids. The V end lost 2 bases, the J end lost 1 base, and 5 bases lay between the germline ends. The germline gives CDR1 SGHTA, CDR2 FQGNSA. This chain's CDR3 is CASSLSSNYGYTF. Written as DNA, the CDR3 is TGTGCCAGCAGCTTATCCAGTAACTATGGCTACACCTTC.

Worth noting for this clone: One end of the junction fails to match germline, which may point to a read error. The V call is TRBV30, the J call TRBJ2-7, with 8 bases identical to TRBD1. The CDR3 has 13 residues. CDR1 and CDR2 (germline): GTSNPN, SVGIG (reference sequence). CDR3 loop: CSSQDRVSYGQYF. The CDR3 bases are TGCTCTTCTCAGGACAGGGTCTCCTACGGGCAGTACTTC.

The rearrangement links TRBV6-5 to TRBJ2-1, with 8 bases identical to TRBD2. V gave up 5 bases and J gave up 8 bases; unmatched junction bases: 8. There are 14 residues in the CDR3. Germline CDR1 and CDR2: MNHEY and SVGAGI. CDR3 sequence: CASSRGGAGDEQFF. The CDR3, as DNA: TGTGCCAGCAGTCGGGGGGGGGCTGGCGATGAGCAGTTCTTC.

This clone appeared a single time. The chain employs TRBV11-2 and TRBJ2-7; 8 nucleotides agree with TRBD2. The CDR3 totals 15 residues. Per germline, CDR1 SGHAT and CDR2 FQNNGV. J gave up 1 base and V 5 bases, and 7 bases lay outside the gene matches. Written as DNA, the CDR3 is TGTGCCAGCAGCCGGACTGCGGGGGGTTCCTACGAGCAGTACTTC. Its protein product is CASSRTAGGSYEQYF.

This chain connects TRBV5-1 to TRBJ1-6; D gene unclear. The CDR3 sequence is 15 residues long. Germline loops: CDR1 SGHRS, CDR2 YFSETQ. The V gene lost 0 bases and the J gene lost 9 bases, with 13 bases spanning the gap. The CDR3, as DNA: TGCGCCAGCAGCTTGGATGGAAGCTCAGGTTCACCCCTCCACTTT. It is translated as CASSLDGSSGSPLHF.

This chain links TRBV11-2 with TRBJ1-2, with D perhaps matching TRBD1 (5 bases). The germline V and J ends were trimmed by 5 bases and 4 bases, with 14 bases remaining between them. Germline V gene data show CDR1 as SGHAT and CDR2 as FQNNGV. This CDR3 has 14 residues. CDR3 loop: CASSRDSPVYGYTF. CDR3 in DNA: TGTGCCAGCAGCCGCGACAGCCCAGTCTATGGCTACACCTTC.

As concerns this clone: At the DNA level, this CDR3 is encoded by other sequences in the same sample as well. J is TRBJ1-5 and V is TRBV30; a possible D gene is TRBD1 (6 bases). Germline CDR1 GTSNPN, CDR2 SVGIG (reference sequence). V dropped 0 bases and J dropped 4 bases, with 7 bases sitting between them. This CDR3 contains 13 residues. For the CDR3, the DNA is TGTGCCTGGAGTGTTCAGGGGAATCAGCCCCAGCATTTT. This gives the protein CAWSVQGNQPQHF.

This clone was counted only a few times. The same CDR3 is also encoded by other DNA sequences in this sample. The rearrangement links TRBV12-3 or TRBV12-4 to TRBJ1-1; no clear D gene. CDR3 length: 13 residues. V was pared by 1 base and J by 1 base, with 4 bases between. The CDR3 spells CASSLGRNTEAFF. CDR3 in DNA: TGTGCCAGCAGTTTAGGCAGGAACACTGAAGCTTTCTTT.

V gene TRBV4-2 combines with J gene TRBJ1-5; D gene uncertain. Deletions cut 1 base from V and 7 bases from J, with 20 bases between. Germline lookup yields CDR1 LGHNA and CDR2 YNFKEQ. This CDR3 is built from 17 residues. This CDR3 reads CASSQGRKAGSGQPQHF. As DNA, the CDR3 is TGTGCCAGCAGCCAAGGTCGAAAGGCGGGATCCGGGCAGCCCCAGCATTTT.

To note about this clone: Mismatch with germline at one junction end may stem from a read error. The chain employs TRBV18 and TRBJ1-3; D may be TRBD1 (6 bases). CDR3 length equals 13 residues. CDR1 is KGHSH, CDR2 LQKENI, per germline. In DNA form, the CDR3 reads TGTGCCAGCTCACCGGGACAAAAAAACGCCATATATTTT. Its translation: CASSPGQKNAIYF. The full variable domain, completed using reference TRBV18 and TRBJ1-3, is NAGVMQNPRHLVRRRGQEARLRCSPMKGHSHVYWYRQLPEEGLKFMVYLQKENIIDESGMPKERFSAEFPKEGPSILRIQQVVRGDSAAYFCASSPGQKNAIYFGEGSWLTVV.

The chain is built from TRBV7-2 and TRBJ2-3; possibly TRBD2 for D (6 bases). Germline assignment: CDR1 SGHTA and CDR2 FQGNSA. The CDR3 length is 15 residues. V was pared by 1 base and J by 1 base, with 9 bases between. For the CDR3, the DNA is TGTGCCAGCAGCTTAGTCGCTAGCGGCACAGATACGCAGTATTTT. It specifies CASSLVASGTDTQYF.